The 25 T cell receptor beta chains below all came from one sample that was sequenced in a study of persistence of HIV-infected CD4 T cells. These receptors' targets are unknown. An overlapping HIV-1 Gag peptide pool stimulated these cells at about 0.91 ug/peptide/mL. Sorting selected CD4+ T cells upregulating both CD40 ligand and CD69. Sequencing used immunoSEQ version 4 in survey mode. Some clones are missing from TCRdb's copy, which holds only in-frame ones; the method was immunoSEQ multiplex PCR. The table records around 32,000 clones, approximately 70% of them present only once. Sequences were derived from CD4+ T cells sorted from PBMCs after 18-hour stimulation, sampled from a patient who received antiretroviral therapy. These receptors all stem from an adult man with HIV who was CMV-seropositive.

This chain joins TRBV10-3 and TRBJ2-7; possibly TRBD1 for D (6 bases). Trimming cost V 4 bases and J 0 bases, with 13 bases left between them. In germline, CDR1 is ENHRY, CDR2 SYGVKD. This CDR3 has 15 amino acids. For the CDR3, the DNA is TGTGCCATCAGTGGACAGGTTACTAACTCCTACGAGCAGTACTTC. Amino acids: CAISGQVTNSYEQYF.

The J gene is TRBJ2-3, the V gene TRBV24-1; weak D call: TRBD1 (5 bases). V lost 3 bases and J 2 bases, leaving 14 bases between the germline ends. The CDR3 covers 16 residues. Germline V gene data show CDR1 as KGHDR and CDR2 as SFDVKD. The CDR3 coding sequence is TGTGCCACCAGTGATGGACGGACATACTTCACAGATACGCAGTATTTT. Translation: CATSDGRTYFTDTQYF.

This clone appeared a few times. V gene TRBV10-3 combines with J gene TRBJ2-7, with TRBD1 matching 11 bases. This CDR3 region has 14 residues. Germline values: CDR1 ENHRY, CDR2 SYGVKD. V lost 4 bases to trimming and J lost 5 bases; unmatched junction nucleotides: 4. CDR3: CAISGDRGVDEQYF. Written as DNA, the CDR3 is TGTGCCATCAGTGGGGACAGGGGGGTAGACGAGCAGTACTTC.

This clone showed up just once. This chain uses TRBV4-1 with TRBJ2-6, with a possible D match to TRBD2 (5 bases). The V end was cut by 4 bases, the J end by 2 bases, with 15 bases between. CDR3 length: 17 amino acids. Germline CDR1 is MGHRA and CDR2 is YSYEKL. CDR3: CASSPSPGNTGANVLTF. CDR3 bases: TGCGCCAGCAGCCCATCCCCGGGGAATACTGGGGCCAACGTCCTGACTTTC.

In its sample, this clone was seen a few times. Other nucleotide sequences in the sample specify the same CDR3. The chain combines TRBV5-1 with TRBJ2-7; 10 nucleotides match TRBD1. Losses at the gene ends were 0 bases for V and 4 bases for J; bases not matched to a gene: 1. Germline V CDR1 and CDR2: SGHRS, YFSETQ. The CDR3 is 14 residues long. As DNA, the CDR3 is TGCGCCAGCAGCTTGGCGGACAGGGGGTACGAGCAGTACTTC. Protein: CASSLADRGYEQYF.

This chain uses TRBV5-5 with TRBJ2-7, with a tentative D call TRBD1 (6 bases). The CDR3 spans 16 residues. The V end lost 0 bases, the J end lost 2 bases, and 15 bases lay between the germline ends. CDR1 and CDR2 from the germline V gene are SGHKS and YYEKEE (reference sequence). CDR3: CASSLAGNQGPYEQYF. Written as DNA, the CDR3 is TGTGCCAGCAGCTTGGCCGGGAACCAGGGGCCCTACGAGCAGTACTTC.

This sequence joins TRBV5-5 and TRBJ2-5, with 7 bases matching TRBD1. Germline V lookup: CDR1 SGHKS, CDR2 YYEKEE (reference sequence). The CDR3 contains 13 residues. V dropped 5 bases and J dropped 5; count of bases not matched to a gene: 6. CDR3 in amino acids: CASRPQGTETQYF. The CDR3 bases are TGTGCCAGCAGACCACAGGGGACGGAGACCCAGTACTTC.

The chain recombines TRBV29-1 with TRBJ1-3; D remains ambiguous. Germline CDR1 is SQVTM and CDR2 is ANQGSEA. This CDR3 is 12 amino acids long. Trimming shortened V by 7 bases and J by 3 bases, and 10 bases separated the two germline ends. The CDR3: CSASKSGNTIYF. The CDR3 DNA reads as TGCAGCGCCTCCAAGAGTGGAAACACCATATATTTT.

This chain joins TRBV19 and TRBJ1-2, with D unresolved. Trimming shortened V by 1 base and J by 2 bases, and 11 bases separated the two germline ends. This CDR3 is 15 amino acids long. Germline CDR1 reads LNHDA; CDR2 reads SQIVND (reference sequence). CDR3 loop: CASSIGPSLNYGYTF. CDR3 nucleotide sequence: TGTGCCAGTAGTATAGGACCGTCATTGAACTATGGCTACACCTTC.

This clone was detected once. The chain combines TRBV25-1 with TRBJ2-1, with D possibly matching TRBD1 (8 bases). Trimming removed 9 bases at V and 1 base at J, with 16 bases between. The germline V gene has CDR1 MGHDK and CDR2 SYGVNS. The CDR3 has 15 amino acids. CDR3 nucleotide sequence: TGTGCCAGTCAACAGGGGGGGTGGTCCTACAATGAGCAGTTCTTC. Translation gives CASQQGGWSYNEQFF.

The chain carries TRBV28 and TRBJ1-5; 11 positions match TRBD1. The CDR3 consists of 14 residues. CDR1 and CDR2 from the germline V gene are MDHEN and SYDVKM. After removal of 5 bases from V and 6 bases from J, the junction contained 3 bases not matched to a gene. In nucleotides, the CDR3 is TGTGCCAGCAGTCCGGGACAGGGGGGTCAGCCCCAGCATTTT. It encodes CASSPGQGGQPQHF.

There are a few counts of this clone. V and J are TRBV12-3 or TRBV12-4 and TRBJ1-6; unclear D gene. The CDR3 totals 12 residues. Trimming stripped 2 bases from V and 10 bases from J, with 6 bases between. The CDR3 region has the DNA TGTGCCAGCAGTTTATATGGATCACCCCTCCACTTT. The encoded protein is CASSLYGSPLHF.

CDR3 DNA sequence: TGTGCCAGCAGCCTACGGGCCGGGACTAGCGGGGATACTAGCACAGATACGCAGTATTTT. It translates to CASSLRAGTSGDTSTDTQYF. The V call is TRBV9, the J call TRBJ2-3, with TRBD2 identical over 13 bases. V dropped 4 bases and J dropped 0; count of bases not matched to a gene: 14. Germline-derived CDR1 and CDR2 are SGDLS and YYNGEE. This CDR3 region has 20 residues.

This chain links TRBV5-8 with TRBJ2-2, with D hard to call. The CDR3 consists of 12 residues. The V end was cut by 0 bases, the J end by 3 bases, with 0 bases between. The V gene's germline CDR1 is SGHTS and CDR2 YDEGEE. The chain's CDR3 is CASSLDTGELFF. CDR3 coding DNA: TGTGCCAGCAGCTTGGACACCGGGGAGCTGTTTTTT.

The chain has TRBV18 and TRBJ1-4, with D unresolved. Germline V CDR1 and CDR2: KGHSH, LQKENI. The CDR3 is 14 amino acids. Trimming shortened V by 3 bases and J by 0 bases, and 5 bases separated the two germline ends. CDR3 bases: TGTGCCAGCTCACCTGGCTCAACTAATGAAAAACTGTTTTTT. Its translation is CASSPGSTNEKLFF.

V usage is TRBV9 and J usage is TRBJ2-7; 11 nucleotides agree with TRBD1. Germline V gene lookup returns CDR1 SGDLS and CDR2 YYNGEE. Germline trimming cut 3 bases from V and 2 bases from J; bases unmatched to any gene: 4. This CDR3 has 15 amino acids. The CDR3 sequence: CASSAGTGGTYEQYF. CDR3 DNA: TGTGCCAGCAGCGCCGGGACAGGGGGTACCTACGAGCAGTACTTC. Full variable domain (missing parts from reference TRBV9 and TRBJ2-7): DSGVTQTPKHLITATGQRVTLRCSPRSGDLSVYWYQQSLDQGLQFLIQYYNGEERAKGNILERFSAQQFPDLHSELNLSSLELGDSALYFCASSAGTGGTYEQYFGPGTRLTVT.

The gene calls are TRBV3-1 (or the pseudogene TRBV3-2) and TRBJ1-2, with no clear D. The CDR3 is 12 residues long. Germline loops: CDR1 LGHDT, CDR2 YNNKEL (reference sequence). V was shortened by 0 bases and J by 4 bases, with 3 bases between the two germline ends. DNA of the CDR3: TGTGCCAGCAGCCAAGAGGGCTATGGCTACACCTTC. Protein product: CASSQEGYGYTF.

There are a few counts of this clone. The genes are TRBV4-2 and TRBJ1-2; 7 bases agree with TRBD1. V lost 0 bases to trimming and J lost 4 bases; unmatched junction nucleotides: 2. Germline-derived CDR1 and CDR2 are LGHNA and YNFKEQ. This CDR3 spans 14 amino acids. The CDR3 region is CASSQEQGSYGYTF. The CDR3 region has the DNA TGTGCCAGCAGCCAAGAACAGGGGTCCTATGGCTACACCTTC.

The chain employs TRBV27 and TRBJ2-7; D unresolved. V lost 4 bases, J lost 4 bases, and 8 bases lay in between. CDR1 MNHEY and CDR2 SMNVEV come from the germline V gene (reference sequence). This CDR3 is 12 amino acids long. This CDR3 is CASSSLGYEQYF. The CDR3 bases are TGTGCCAGCAGTTCCCTGGGGTACGAGCAGTACTTC.

The V gene is TRBV3-1 (or the pseudogene TRBV3-2), the J gene TRBJ2-1, with a tentative D call TRBD1 (6 bases). Trimming pared 2 bases from V and 7 bases from J, leaving 15 bases between. There are 15 residues in the CDR3. Germline CDR1 and CDR2: LGHDT and YNNKEL (reference sequence). As DNA, the CDR3 is TGTGCCAGCAGCCAACAGTTGGACAGAGCAAATGAGCAGTTCTTC. Residues: CASSQQLDRANEQFF.

V and J are TRBV28 and TRBJ2-7, with 10 bases lining up with TRBD2. V shed 5 bases, J shed 5 bases, and the junction held 12 bases outside the gene matches. The CDR3 is 16 residues long. Germline CDR1 MDHEN, CDR2 SYDVKM. The CDR3 DNA reads TGTGCCAGCAGTACGGCGAAGCGGGGGGGCGGTGACGAGCAGTACTTC. It codes for CASSTAKRGGGDEQYF. Looking up the rest from reference TRBV28 and TRBJ2-7 gives the full variable domain: DVKVTQSSRYLVKRTGEKVFLECVQDMDHENMFWYRQDPGLGLRLIYFSYDVKMKEKGDIPEGYSVSREKKERFSLILESASTNQTSMYLCASSTAKRGGGDEQYFGPGTRLTVT.

This chain links TRBV28 with TRBJ2-3; D not resolved. Germline CDR1 MDHEN, CDR2 SYDVKM. This CDR3 contains 17 residues. The ends were cut back, 6 bases at V and 0 bases at J, with 19 bases in the middle. The DNA for the CDR3 is TGTGCCAGCAGCTCTCTGGGCAGAACTACTAGCACAGATACGCAGTATTTT. This encodes CASSSLGRTTSTDTQYF.

This chain links TRBV2 with TRBJ1-1; D not certain. Germline-derived CDR1 and CDR2 are SNHLY and FYNNEI. V lost 5 bases to trimming and J lost 0 bases, with 10 bases between them. This CDR3 comprises 14 residues. CDR3 sequence: CASSLAQMNTEAFF. CDR3 sequence (DNA): TGTGCCAGCAGTCTAGCACAGATGAACACTGAAGCTTTCTTT.

This clone was picked up a small number of times. The CDR3 loop is CASSIQMNQPQHF. As DNA, the CDR3 is TGTGCCAGTAGTATACAGATGAATCAGCCCCAGCATTTT. V usage is TRBV19 and J usage is TRBJ1-5; D uncertain. From germline, CDR1 is LNHDA and CDR2 SQIVND (reference sequence). V lost 2 bases to trimming and J lost 4 bases, with 6 bases between them. The CDR3 totals 13 residues. Combining the CDR3 with reference TRBV19 and TRBJ1-5 gives the whole variable domain DGGITQSPKYLFRKEGQNVTLSCEQNLNHDAMYWYRQDPGQGLRLIYYSQIVNDFQKGDIAEGYSVSREKKESFPLTVTSAQKNPTAFYLCASSIQMNQPQHFGDGTRLSIL.

The chain joins TRBV21-1 to TRBJ1-5. TRBV21-1 is given as a pseudogene. The CDR3 contains 17 residues. The CDR3 region has the DNA TGTGCCAGCAGCCCAACCCCTCTAAATAGAGCCCGGCAGCCCCAGCATTTT. It yields the protein CASSPTPLNRARQPQHF.